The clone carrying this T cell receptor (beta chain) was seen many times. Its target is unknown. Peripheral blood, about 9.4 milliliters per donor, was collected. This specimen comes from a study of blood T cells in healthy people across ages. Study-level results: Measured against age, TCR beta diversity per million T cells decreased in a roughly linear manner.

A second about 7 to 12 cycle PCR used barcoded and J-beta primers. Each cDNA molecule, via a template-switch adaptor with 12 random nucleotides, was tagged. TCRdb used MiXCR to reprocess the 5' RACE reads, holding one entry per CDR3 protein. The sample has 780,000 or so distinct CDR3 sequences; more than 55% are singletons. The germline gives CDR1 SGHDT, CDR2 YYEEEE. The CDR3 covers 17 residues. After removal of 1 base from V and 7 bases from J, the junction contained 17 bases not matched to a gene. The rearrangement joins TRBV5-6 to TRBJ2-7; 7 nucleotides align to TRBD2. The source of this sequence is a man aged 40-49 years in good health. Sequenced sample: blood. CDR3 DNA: TGTGCCAGCAGCTTGCGGTTGGGGGGGAACTCGAGGGAAGAGCAGTACTTC. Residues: CASSLRLGGNSREEQYF. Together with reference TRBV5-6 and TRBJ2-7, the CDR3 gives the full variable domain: DAGVTQSPTHLIKTRGQQVTLRCSPKSGHDTVSWYQQALGQGPQFIFQYYEEEERQRGNFPDRFSGHQFPNYSSELNVNALLLGDSALYLCASSLRLGGNSREEQYFGPGTRLTVT.